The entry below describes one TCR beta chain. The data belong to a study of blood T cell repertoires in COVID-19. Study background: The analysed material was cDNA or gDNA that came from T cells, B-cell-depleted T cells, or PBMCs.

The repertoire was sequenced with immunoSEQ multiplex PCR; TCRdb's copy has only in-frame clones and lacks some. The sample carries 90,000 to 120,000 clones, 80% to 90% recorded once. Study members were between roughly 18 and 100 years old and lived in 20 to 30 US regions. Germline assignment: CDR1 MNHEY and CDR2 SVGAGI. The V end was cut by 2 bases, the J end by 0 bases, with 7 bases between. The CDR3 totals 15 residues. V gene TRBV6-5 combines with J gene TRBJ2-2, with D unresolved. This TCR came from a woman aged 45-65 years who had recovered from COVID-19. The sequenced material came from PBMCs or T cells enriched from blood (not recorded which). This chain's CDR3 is CASSYGNANTGELFF. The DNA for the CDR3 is TGTGCCAGCAGTTACGGCAATGCGAACACCGGGGAGCTGTTTTTT.